Below, 6 T cell receptor beta chains from the same sample are listed, as sequenced in a study of T cells in Graves' hyperthyroidism and ophthalmopathy. The CDR3 regions of TCR beta were amplified from RNA transcripts. HTBI primers were used for first-round RT-PCR of the TCR CDR3. TCRdb re-called the multiplex PCR reads through MiXCR, storing one row per CDR3 protein. This repertoire shows 300,000 to 450,000 distinct CDR3 sequences, 11% to 15% found once; its top ten account for 9.5% to 12%. The sequencing input was blood. The receptors were sampled from a woman in her sixties with Graves' hyperthyroidism.

This sequence joins TRBV7-2 and TRBJ2-1, with 7 bases fitting TRBD1. The trim removed 6 bases at V and 8 bases at J, leaving 13 bases unmatched. Germline CDR1 reads SGHTA; CDR2 reads FQGNSA. The CDR3 length is 15 residues. CDR3 sequence reads: CASSEEGRGFDEQFF. The CDR3 DNA is TGTGCCAGCAGTGAGGAAGGCAGGGGGTTCGATGAGCAGTTCTTC.

This clonotype was found many times. The gene calls are TRBV5-5 and TRBJ1-1; unclear D gene. V lost 0 bases to trimming and J lost 0 bases, with 6 bases between them. CDR1 SGHKS and CDR2 YYEKEE come from the germline V gene (reference sequence). This CDR3 has 14 residues. The CDR3 loop reads CASSLGHLNTEAFF. The CDR3 region has the DNA TGTGCCAGCAGCTTGGGACATCTGAACACTGAAGCTTTCTTT.

Notes on this clonotype: The junction departs from the called germline gene at one end, perhaps through a read error. V usage is TRBV6-1 and J usage is TRBJ2-1; TRBD2 matches at 12 bases. The germline V gene has CDR1 MNHNS and CDR2 SASEGT. CDR3 size: 15 residues. CDR3 amino acids: CAGSLTSGSGYEQFF. CDR3 nucleotides: TGTGCCGGCAGCCTGACTAGCGGGAGTGGTTATGAGCAGTTCTTC.

The rearrangement uses TRBV27 and TRBJ1-6, with a possible D match to TRBD1 (5 bases). The germline gives CDR1 MNHEY, CDR2 SMNVEV (reference sequence). Trimming removed 6 bases from V and 5 bases from J, with 17 bases in between. The CDR3 sequence is 16 residues long. For the CDR3, the DNA is TGTGCCAGCAGGCCCCGCAGGGCTGGCGATAATTCACCCCTCCACTTT. It is translated as CASRPRRAGDNSPLHF.

The CDR3 nucleotides are TGCAGTGCTAGAGAGGGGACAGGGCAAGAGACCCAGTACTTC. Residues: CSAREGTGQETQYF. The chain has TRBV20-1 and TRBJ2-5, with TRBD1 matching over 9 bases. Germline trimming cut 0 bases from V and 2 bases from J; bases unmatched to any gene: 1. CDR1 and CDR2 (germline): DFQATT, SNEGSKA (reference sequence). The CDR3 has 14 amino acids.

This clonotype was seen ten or more times. The V gene is TRBV30, the J gene TRBJ2-7; 7 nucleotides agree with TRBD2. The trim removed 3 bases at V and 3 bases at J, leaving 5 bases unmatched. The CDR3 is 13 residues long. The germline V gene has CDR1 GTSNPN and CDR2 SVGIG (reference sequence). CDR3 in amino acids: CAWRGGSHYEQYF. CDR3 DNA: TGTGCCTGGAGGGGCGGGAGTCACTACGAGCAGTACTTC. The whole variable domain, remainder taken from reference TRBV30 and TRBJ2-7, is SQTIHQWPATLVQPVGSPLSLECTVEGTSNPNLYWYRQAAGRGLQLLFYSVGIGQISSEVPQNLSASRPQDRQFILSSKKLLLSDSGFYLCAWRGGSHYEQYFGPGTRLTVT.